A selection of T cell receptor beta chains follows, all from one sample in a study of cytomegalovirus exposure and HLA in healthy donors. Only in-frame clones appear in the TCRdb table, and some are missing; sequencing was by immunoSEQ multiplex PCR. The data show over 100,000 clones, with 89% seen just once and more than 0.95% held by the top ten. The sequenced material came from PBMCs. These receptors all come from a woman aged 18-29 years in good health and CMV-seronegative. Each CDR3 is given with its conserved first and last residue. A D gene is named only where the DNA matches it firmly. Size is omitted from some rows. Given values are once, few, many or a class for expanded clones.

>TRBJ1-1|-|-|TRBV10-3
CAISESVRVTEAFF
>TRBJ1-2|-|-|TRBV2
CASTEAMDSPDNYGYTF
>TRBJ2-5|-|-|TRBV5-1
CASSWGGGGGRQETQYF
>TRBJ1-4|-|-|TRBV4-1
CASSQEIATGLIERLFF
>TRBJ2-7|-|-|TRBV6-5
CASSYSARGYEQYF
>TRBJ2-5|-|-|TRBV5-1
CASSLRQALRQETQYF
>TRBJ1-1|-|TRBD1|TRBV5-6
CASRIIRGQGMITEAFF
>TRBJ1-2|-|-|TRBV6-4
CASRTGNYGYTF
>TRBJ2-1|-|TRBD1|TRBV5-1
CASSLDRANEQFF
>TRBJ1-1|-|TRBD1|TRBV15
CATSTGQGYTEAFF
>TRBJ1-2|few|TRBD1|TRBV4-2
CASSTDRDRGDGYTF
>TRBJ1-1|-|TRBD1|TRBV10-3
CAIKQGTSNTEAFF
>TRBJ2-1|-|-|TRBV6-5
CASSSGTEPNEQFF
>TRBJ1-3|-|TRBD1|TRBV19
CASRQGFSGNTIYF
>TRBJ1-1|once|-|TRBV2
CATKEDTMNTEAFF
>TRBJ2-1|few|-|TRBV10-1
CASSPGLTVDEQFF
>TRBJ2-7|few|-|TRBV7-9
CASSGPGTYEQYF
>TRBJ2-2|-|-|TRBV7-3
CASKPGGGTGELFF
>TRBJ2-7|-|-|TRBV6-4
CASSDWSLEREYF
>TRBJ2-4|-|-|TRBV5-1
CASSYPGENIQYF
>TRBJ2-7|few|TRBD1|TRBV18
CASSLRDRAYEQYF
>TRBJ1-2|-|-|TRBV10-3
CAISESGRNYGYTF
>TRBJ2-5|-|TRBD2|TRBV7-3
CASSLFSGGAQETQYF
>TRBJ2-1|-|TRBD2|TRBV6-6
CASSDGTSFYNEQFF
>TRBJ1-2|-|-|TRBV7-2
CASSPSARLRGYTF
>TRBJ1-1|-|-|TRBV2
CASNYEAEAFF
>TRBJ2-1|-|-|TRBV27
CASSTQTSNNEQFF
>TRBJ1-1|-|-|TRBV27
CASSLSNRRGRVVTEAFF
>TRBJ2-1|-|-|TRBV15
CATSRQASSYNEQFF
>TRBJ2-7|-|TRBD1|TRBV6-1
CAGRTGLGQYF
>TRBJ2-6|once|-|TRBV13
CASSLGGGSSGANVLTF
>TRBJ1-1|few|-|TRBV6-5
CASSYSFVVSGTEAFF
>TRBJ2-7|-|TRBD1|TRBV14
CASSQYIGRGRREQYF
>TRBJ1-2|-|TRBD1|TRBV14
CANSPGQDLYGYTF
>TRBJ2-1|-|-|TRBV7-3
CASSLRPSSYNEQFF
>TRBJ1-2|-|TRBD1|TRBV7-6
CASSLGLTGEGGYTF